This TCR beta chain is from a study of technical replicates of blood from several donors. Sequencing used immunoSEQ multiplex PCR; TCRdb keeps in-frame clones, though not all of them. The data contain roughly 82,000 clones, just over 90% of them singletons. V was pared by 2 bases and J by 3 bases, with 26 bases of the junction left unmatched. Germline-derived CDR1 and CDR2 are MNHEY and SMNVEV (reference sequence). CDR3 size: 23 residues. The TCR comes from a human donor in good health. The specimen sequenced was T cells isolated from PBMCs. The chain joins TRBV27 to TRBJ2-2; 8 bases fit TRBD2. The CDR3 coding sequence is TGTGCCAGCAGTTTAACCGTTTTTGCAAAGCGGGAGACTCTCCGTGGGGACACCGGGGAGCTGTTTTTT. Residues: CASSLTVFAKRETLRGDTGELFF.